This TCR beta chain was documented in a study of T cells after yellow fever vaccination. Study observations and caveats: Overall, a small share of clonotypes was seen in both CD4 and CD8 compartments.

TCRdb analysed the 5' RACE reads with MiXCR anew, one entry per CDR3 protein. The sample contains hundreds of thousands of distinct CDR3 sequences, roughly 9% of which appear only once. In its sample, this clonotype was seen a few times. What it binds is unknown. Trimming at V came to 5 bases and at J to 0 bases, leaving 6 bases not matched to a gene. From germline, CDR1 is DFQATT and CDR2 SNEGSKA (reference sequence). This CDR3 is 14 amino acids long. The rearrangement links TRBV20-1 to TRBJ2-7; 8 positions agree with TRBD2. This sample comprised CD4+ T cells sorted from PBMCs, obtained 5 days after the yellow fever booster vaccination. This TCR was recovered from a man aged 18 to 30 who received the YFV17D yellow fever vaccine. CDR3 DNA sequence: TGCAGTGCTCTATTAGCGGGGAGCTCCTACGAGCAGTACTTC. Translating it yields CSALLAGSSYEQYF.